The 23 T cell receptor beta chains listed next were all sequenced from one sample in a study of cytomegalovirus exposure and HLA in healthy donors. The PCR made use of 60 Vbeta and 13 Jbeta primers. Measured with immunoSEQ multiplex PCR; TCRdb has only the in-frame clones, and not every one. This repertoire shows 180,000 or so clones, 75% to 80% found once; its top ten account for about 6.4%. Sequenced: PBMCs. These TCRs come from a man in his forties or fifties in good health and CMV-seropositive.

V and J are TRBV7-9 and TRBJ2-7; TRBD1 agrees at 12 bases. Germline V gene sequence: CDR1 SEHNR, CDR2 FQNEAQ (reference sequence). This CDR3 is built from 14 residues. Germline trimming cut 4 bases from V and 6 bases from J; bases unmatched to any gene: 4. The CDR3 DNA reads TGTGCCAGCAGCTCGGGACAGGGGGCCCTCGAGCAGTACTTC. Translated: CASSSGQGALEQYF.

J is TRBJ1-1 and V is TRBV19; unclear D gene. Germline V gene sequence: CDR1 LNHDA, CDR2 SQIVND (reference sequence). CDR3 length: 16 residues. V lost 2 bases and J 0 bases, leaving 13 bases between the germline ends. The CDR3 nucleotides read TGTGCCAGTAGTATAAGAACAGAAAACATGAACACTGAAGCTTTCTTT. Residues: CASSIRTENMNTEAFF.

J is TRBJ2-2 and V is TRBV7-2; 11 bases are a match to TRBD2. V was pared by 6 bases and J by 4 bases, with 4 bases of the junction left unmatched. CDR1 SGHTA and CDR2 FQGNSA come from the germline V gene. This CDR3 has 15 amino acids. This chain's CDR3 is CASSSSGRTTGELFF. CDR3 nucleotide sequence: TGTGCCAGCAGTTCTAGCGGGAGGACCACCGGGGAGCTGTTTTTT.

To note about this clone: At one boundary the junction diverges from the germline segment, which might be a read error. CDR3 sequence: CASSLEDASGANGLTF. The CDR3 nucleotides are TGTGCCAGCAGCTTAGAGGATGCCTCTGGGGCCAACGGCCTGACTTTC. This chain links TRBV7-6 with TRBJ2-6; weak D call: TRBD1 (5 bases). The CDR3 is made up of 16 amino acids. CDR1 SGHVS and CDR2 FNYEAQ come from the germline V gene.

J is TRBJ2-1 and V is TRBV5-1; TRBD1 might be the D (6 bases). CDR3 size: 15 residues. Trimming pared 9 bases from V and 8 bases from J, leaving 24 bases between. In germline, CDR1 is SGHRS, CDR2 YFSETQ. The CDR3 DNA is TGCGCCACCTCGGTTGGCCCACAGGGTGAGGATGAGCAGTTCTTC. Amino acid sequence: CATSVGPQGEDEQFF.

This clone has just one count. The CDR3 protein is CASSEGVAGSSYEQYF. The CDR3 nucleotides read TGTGCCAGCAGTGAAGGCGTAGCGGGCTCGTCCTACGAGCAGTACTTC. The chain uses TRBV25-1 and TRBJ2-7; 7 bases agree with TRBD2. V gave up 2 bases and J gave up 1 base; unmatched junction bases: 8. This CDR3 spans 16 amino acids. Germline assignment: CDR1 MGHDK and CDR2 SYGVNS.

The chain combines TRBV18 with TRBJ1-1; the match to TRBD1 covers 12 bases. From germline, CDR1 is KGHSH and CDR2 LQKENI. The CDR3 sequence is 17 residues long. V shed 0 bases, J shed 5 bases, and the junction held 7 bases outside the gene matches. CDR3 loop: CASSPPGQGAMWTEAFF. CDR3 nucleotides: TGTGCCAGCTCACCACCGGGACAGGGGGCGATGTGGACTGAAGCTTTCTTT.

V and J are TRBV10-3 and TRBJ2-7; D remains ambiguous. V was pared by 8 bases and J by 3 bases, with 14 bases between. Germline values: CDR1 ENHRY, CDR2 SYGVKD. This CDR3 has 13 residues. The CDR3 sequence: CAIERPGDYEQYF. CDR3 DNA: TGTGCCATCGAACGACCCGGAGACTACGAGCAGTACTTC.

This chain links TRBV9 with TRBJ1-4, with 9 positions matching TRBD1. CDR3 length equals 17 residues. CDR1 SGDLS and CDR2 YYNGEE come from the germline V gene. J gave up 2 bases and V 2 bases, and 7 bases lay outside the gene matches. CDR3 protein: CASSVMTGGATNEKLFF. The CDR3 nucleotides are TGTGCCAGCAGCGTTATGACAGGGGGAGCGACTAATGAAAAACTGTTTTTT.

The chain couples TRBV5-1 to TRBJ2-5; 14 bases align to TRBD2. Trimming cost V 3 bases and J 3 bases; bases outside gene matches: 10. The CDR3 has 18 amino acids. Germline CDR1 is SGHRS and CDR2 is YFSETQ. Here the CDR3 DNA reads TGCGCCAGCAGCTATCGACTAGCGGGAGGGGGGGCGGAAGAGACCCAGTACTTC. Its translation is CASSYRLAGGGAEETQYF.

This chain connects TRBV19 to TRBJ1-3; D is uncertain. With 7 bases removed from V and 4 bases from J, the gap between germline ends came to 11 bases. The germline V gene has CDR1 LNHDA and CDR2 SQIVND (reference sequence). This CDR3 comprises 13 residues. The CDR3 sequence: CASTNTVGNTIYF. The CDR3 DNA reads as TGTGCCAGTACTAATACAGTCGGAAACACCATATATTTT.

The rearrangement uses TRBV9 and TRBJ2-5; TRBD1 agrees at 9 bases. Trimming cost V 5 bases and J 4 bases; bases outside gene matches: 3. Germline-derived CDR1 and CDR2 are SGDLS and YYNGEE. The CDR3 consists of 13 residues. CDR3 sequence (DNA): TGTGCCAGCAGGGGACAGGGAGGAGAGACCCAGTACTTC. Translating it yields CASRGQGGETQYF.

This clone was counted once. V gene TRBV6-1 combines with J gene TRBJ2-7, with 7 bases lining up with TRBD1. The CDR3 totals 14 residues. Germline assignment: CDR1 MNHNS and CDR2 SASEGT. The junction had 8 bases not matched to a gene; V was cut back by 7 bases and J by 2 bases. The CDR3 DNA is TGTGCCAGCACCCTAGGACAGGCGGCCTACGAGCAGTACTTC. Its protein product is CASTLGQAAYEQYF.

This chain links TRBV18 with TRBJ2-1, with 9 positions matching TRBD2. V dropped 8 bases and J dropped 0; count of bases not matched to a gene: 17. Germline V gene data show CDR1 as KGHSH and CDR2 as LQKENI. The CDR3 consists of 19 residues. The CDR3: CASRLSGLAGIHSYNEQFF. The CDR3 DNA reads as TGTGCCAGCCGGTTGTCAGGGCTAGCGGGGATTCACTCCTACAATGAGCAGTTCTTC.

The chain links TRBV29-1 to TRBJ2-3; 8 nucleotides agree with TRBD2. The germline V gene encodes CDR1 SQVTM and CDR2 ANQGSEA. CDR3 length: 13 amino acids. V gave up 4 bases and J gave up 1 base; unmatched junction bases: 1. In DNA form, the CDR3 reads TGCAGCGTTGTACTAGCGGGCACAGATACGCAGTATTTT. Residues: CSVVLAGTDTQYF.

On this clone: Other DNA sequences in the same sample also yield this CDR3. V is TRBV2 and J is TRBJ1-2; the D is unclear. Germline V lookup: CDR1 SNHLY, CDR2 FYNNEI. Trimming pared 4 bases from V and 0 bases from J, leaving 9 bases between. This CDR3 region has 14 residues. The CDR3 region is CASSGASTNYGYTF. CDR3 sequence (DNA): TGTGCCAGCAGTGGGGCCAGCACTAACTATGGCTACACCTTC.

This clone was seen only a few times. The V gene is TRBV4-1, the J gene TRBJ2-1; no definite D call. Germline loops: CDR1 MGHRA, CDR2 YSYEKL. The CDR3 sequence is 15 residues long. The V end was cut by 0 bases, the J end by 7 bases, with 13 bases between. Here the CDR3 reads CASSQEGHGQNEQFF. CDR3 DNA sequence: TGCGCCAGCAGCCAAGAGGGCCACGGTCAAAATGAGCAGTTCTTC.

The chain is built from TRBV18 and TRBJ2-7, with 9 bases lining up with TRBD2. The germline V gene encodes CDR1 KGHSH and CDR2 LQKENI. Trimming cost V 3 bases and J 5 bases; bases outside gene matches: 8. This CDR3 is 15 amino acids long. CDR3 DNA sequence: TGTGCCAGCTCACCGCAGACTAGCGGTAAAGACGAGCAGTACTTC. Translating it yields CASSPQTSGKDEQYF.

The CDR3 loop reads CASSVGTTLYNEQFF. CDR3 coding DNA: TGTGCCAGCAGCGTAGGGACTACCCTATACAATGAGCAGTTCTTC. The rearrangement uses TRBV9 and TRBJ2-1; maybe TRBD2 (6 bases). Trimming removed 0 bases at V and 4 bases at J, with 11 bases between. Germline values: CDR1 SGDLS, CDR2 YYNGEE. There are 15 residues in the CDR3.

This clone was seen a handful of times. This chain joins TRBV5-4 and TRBJ1-3, with 8 bases identical to TRBD1. The CDR3 is made up of 15 amino acids. Germline loops: CDR1 SGHNT, CDR2 YYREEE (reference sequence). Germline trimming cut 5 bases from V and 0 bases from J; bases unmatched to any gene: 4. CDR3 protein: CASRGDRNSGNTIYF. The CDR3 DNA reads as TGTGCCAGCAGGGGGGACAGGAACTCTGGAAACACCATATATTTT.

The chain has TRBV7-2 and TRBJ2-4, with 7 nucleotides matching TRBD2. From germline, CDR1 is SGHTA and CDR2 FQGNSA. J was trimmed by 8 bases and V by 5 bases; bases with no gene match: 12. This CDR3 region has 15 residues. The CDR3 coding sequence is TGTGCCAGCAGCCCACAGAGTCGCCGGGGGGACATTCAGTACTTC. Protein product: CASSPQSRRGDIQYF.

Turning to this clone: At one boundary the junction diverges from the germline segment, which might be a read error. This chain joins TRBV29-1 and TRBJ2-4, with D maybe TRBD1 (6 bases). There are 14 residues in the CDR3. CDR1 and CDR2 (germline): SQVTM, ANQGSEA. CDR3 DNA sequence: TGCAGCGTCACCGGGACAACCGCCAAAAACAGTCAGTACTTC. It yields the protein CSVTGTTAKNSQYF.

V usage is TRBV7-5 and J usage is TRBJ2-7; whether TRBD1, the table's D call, matches the DNA was not checked. TRBV7-5 is tagged as a pseudogene. The CDR3 runs to 13 residues. CDR3: CASSQQGGSEQYF. The CDR3 DNA follows: TGTGCCAGCAGCCAACAGGGGGGATCCGAGCAGTACTTC.